The T cell receptor beta chain under discussion was sequenced for a study of early T cells in non-severe SARS-CoV-2 infection. In TCRdb, the 5' RACE reads were re-called with MiXCR into one record per CDR3 protein. The data contain 25,000 to 35,000 distinct CDR3 sequences, approximately 6% of them seen just once; the ten biggest clones take up 5.5% to 7%. V was shortened by 5 bases and J by 5 bases, with 4 bases between the two germline ends. Germline-derived CDR1 and CDR2 are SGHVS and FNYEAQ. The CDR3 consists of 11 residues. This clonotype has only a few counts. The sample was whole blood. This TCR derives from an adult who was a healthcare worker with PCR-confirmed SARS-CoV-2 infection or an uninfected control (not recorded which). This chain links TRBV7-6 with TRBJ2-1; D not resolved. CDR3 region: CASSDDNEQFF. DNA of the CDR3: TGTGCCAGCAGCGATGACAATGAGCAGTTCTTC.